These 10 T cell receptor beta chains originate from one sample sequenced in a study of cytomegalovirus exposure and HLA in healthy donors. Use of 60 Vbeta and 13 Jbeta primers characterized the PCR. Produced via immunoSEQ multiplex PCR; TCRdb's table is partial and in-frame only. The table lists more than 90,000 clones, 60% to 80% of them singletons, with 6% to 8.5% in the top ten. Sequencing was performed on PBMCs. These receptors were collected from a female donor in good health and CMV-seronegative.

The chain carries TRBV4-1 and TRBJ2-3, with 8 bases matching TRBD2. CDR1 and CDR2 from the germline V gene are MGHRA and YSYEKL. The CDR3 is 16 amino acids. The V gene end was trimmed by 2 bases and the J gene end by 5 bases; junction bases not matched to a gene: 9. The CDR3 nucleotides are TGCGCCAGCAGCCAAAGTTACGGGGGGGCAGAAGATACGCAGTATTTT. This gives the protein CASSQSYGGAEDTQYF.

The rearrangement joins TRBV9 to TRBJ2-5, with D possibly TRBD2 on 7 matching bases. The CDR3 covers 14 residues. V was pared by 2 bases and J by 5 bases, with 13 bases between. Germline CDR1 SGDLS, CDR2 YYNGEE. CDR3 bases: TGTGCCAGCAGCGTCGAAGGGGGGGTTGAGACCCAGTACTTC. This codes for CASSVEGGVETQYF.

The V and J genes are TRBV2 and TRBJ2-1; the match to TRBD2 covers 10 bases. Germline V lookup: CDR1 SNHLY, CDR2 FYNNEI. The CDR3 runs 15 residues. V lost 3 bases, J lost 6 bases, and 5 bases stayed unmatched. This CDR3 reads CASSEGLANPNEQFF. CDR3 nucleotides: TGTGCCAGCAGTGAGGGACTAGCGAATCCCAATGAGCAGTTCTTC.

The CDR3 nucleotides read TGTGCCAGCAGCCAAGTTCCTAGCGGCGTGTTAGTCGCCAAAAACATTCAGTACTTC. Translated, it gives CASSQVPSGVLVAKNIQYF. The V and J genes are TRBV4-2 and TRBJ2-4; TRBD2 matches at 7 bases. Germline V lookup: CDR1 LGHNA, CDR2 YNFKEQ. V lost 1 base, J lost 1 base, and 13 bases stayed unmatched. This CDR3 is built from 19 residues.

As to this clone: Other DNA sequences within the sample encode an identical CDR3. The chain couples TRBV5-1 to TRBJ2-6; D gene unclear. V lost 0 bases to trimming and J lost 1 base, with 5 bases between them. Germline V CDR1 and CDR2: SGHRS, YFSETQ. The CDR3 runs 15 residues. The CDR3 DNA follows: TGCGCCAGCAGCTTGGACGGGTCTGGGGCCAACGTCCTGACTTTC. Translated: CASSLDGSGANVLTF.

J is TRBJ1-2 and V is TRBV6-1, with a weak D call TRBD1 (6 bases). The CDR3 has 13 amino acids. V lost 7 bases, J lost 4 bases, and 13 bases lay in between. The germline V gene has CDR1 MNHNS and CDR2 SASEGT. As DNA, the CDR3 is TGTGCCAGCATCCTGGACAGCTTCTATGGCTACACCTTC. It codes for CASILDSFYGYTF.

The V call is TRBV29-1, the J call TRBJ1-2; TRBD1 matches 8 bases. The V gene's germline CDR1 is SQVTM and CDR2 ANQGSEA. The CDR3 consists of 14 residues. V was clipped by 4 bases and J by 7 bases; unmatched bases: 11. This CDR3 is CSVVTGTGSAGYTF. The CDR3 region has the DNA TGCAGCGTTGTAACGGGGACAGGTTCGGCTGGCTACACCTTC. Variable domain in full (rest from reference TRBV29-1 and TRBJ1-2): SAVISQKPSRDICQRGTSLTIQCQVDSQVTMMFWYRQQPGQSLTLIATANQGSEATYESGFVIDKFPISRPNLTFSTLTVSNMSPEDSSIYLCSVVTGTGSAGYTFGSGTRLTVV.

The chain carries TRBV18 and TRBJ1-2; D gene ambiguous. The V gene's germline CDR1 is KGHSH and CDR2 LQKENI. V was clipped by 2 bases and J by 7 bases, with 11 bases between them. The length of the CDR3 is 13 residues. The CDR3 coding sequence is TGTGCCAGCTCACCAACCTTCTCGGGTGGCTACACCTTC. Its protein product is CASSPTFSGGYTF.

The V and J genes are TRBV9 and TRBJ2-1; possible D gene TRBD2, 6 bases. CDR1 is SGDLS and CDR2 is YYNGEE in the germline V gene. Trimming took off 2 bases at V and 6 bases at J, with 15 bases between the two ends. The CDR3 covers 15 residues. The CDR3 DNA is TGTGCCAGCAGCGTGGGACTCGGATCGGCCAATGAGCAGTTCTTC. This codes for CASSVGLGSANEQFF.

A remark on this clone: The junction departs from germline at one end; a sequencing error may be responsible. The chain links TRBV7-9 to TRBJ1-4; 7 bases map to TRBD1. The germline CDR1 and CDR2 sequences are SEHNR and FQNEAQ (reference sequence). This CDR3 spans 17 amino acids. In nucleotides, the CDR3 is TGTTCCAGCAGCTCGAATGGCAGGGGGGCAACTAATGAAAAACTGTTTTTT. Protein product: CSSSSNGRGATNEKLFF.